The next 27 T cell receptor beta chains were all read from a single sample in a study of regulatory T cells in long-lasting Graves disease. Building the TCR beta libraries relied on iRepertoire HTBI primers, and CDR3 regions underwent Arm-PCR. TCRdb itself ran the multiplex PCR reads through MiXCR, one entry per CDR3 protein. The sample holds roughly 700,000 distinct CDR3 sequences, roughly 30% seen once. The time point was: persistent/refractory GD, antithyroid drugs over 5 years with positive TRAb. PBMC RNA was the source of the TCR library. Sequenced here: peripheral blood mononuclear cells (PBMCs), sampled when the disease was refractory, from a patient treated with antithyroid drugs. The receptors shown here come from a female donor with Graves disease.

The rearrangement links TRBV27 to TRBJ1-5; maybe TRBD1 (5 bases). The germline V and J ends were trimmed by 4 bases and 1 base, with 11 bases remaining between them. Germline V gene sequence: CDR1 MNHEY, CDR2 SMNVEV (reference sequence). The CDR3 runs 15 residues. CDR3 residues: CASSWGGVSNQPQHF. CDR3 coding DNA: TGTGCCAGCAGTTGGGGGGGTGTGAGCAATCAGCCCCAGCATTTT.

With respect to this clonotype: This may arise from a read error, as a much more abundant clone is one base away. This CDR3 fails to terminate in the conserved phenylalanine or tryptophan, so it likely reflects a read error. V usage is TRBV6-1 and J usage is TRBJ2-2, with 10 bases that match TRBD2. The CDR3 is 17 amino acids. V lost 5 bases to trimming and J lost 1 base; unmatched junction nucleotides: 7. Germline V gene sequence: CDR1 MNHNS, CDR2 SASEGT. The chain's CDR3 is CASSPRRTSGNTGELFL. CDR3 bases: TGTGCCAGCAGTCCCCGCCGGACTAGCGGGAACACCGGGGAGCTGTTTCTT.

This clonotype was detected only a few times. The chain links TRBV6-1 to TRBJ1-5; 9 bases are shared with TRBD1. CDR3 length equals 15 residues. CDR1 is MNHNS, CDR2 SASEGT, per germline. V was clipped by 7 bases and J by 4 bases; unmatched bases: 8. The CDR3 reads CASTRVGQGNQPQHF. As DNA, the CDR3 is TGTGCCAGCACCAGAGTGGGACAGGGAAATCAGCCCCAGCATTTT.

The J gene is TRBJ1-1, the V gene TRBV6-2 or TRBV6-3, with D perhaps matching TRBD1 (6 bases). The CDR3 runs 16 residues. Trimming removed 5 bases from V and 4 bases from J, with 20 bases in between. Germline V CDR1 and CDR2: MNHEY, SVGEGT. The CDR3 nucleotides are TGTGCCAGCAGTCAATCCCCTGGGGGGGCGCGCACTGAAGCTTTCTTT. Its translation is CASSQSPGGARTEAFF.

J is TRBJ1-2 and V is TRBV29-1; D remains unclear. Germline V gene lookup returns CDR1 SQVTM and CDR2 ANQGSEA. Trimming pared 4 bases from V and 6 bases from J, leaving 12 bases between. The CDR3 spans 12 residues. The CDR3 is CSVAWAQDGYTF. For the CDR3, the DNA is TGCAGCGTTGCATGGGCGCAGGATGGCTACACCTTC. Filled out from reference TRBV29-1 and TRBJ1-2, the complete variable domain reads SAVISQKPSRDICQRGTSLTIQCQVDSQVTMMFWYRQQPGQSLTLIATANQGSEATYESGFVIDKFPISRPNLTFSTLTVSNMSPEDSSIYLCSVAWAQDGYTFGSGTRLTVV.

This chain's CDR3 is CASRADRASNQPQHF. CDR3 DNA: TGTGCCAGTAGGGCGGACAGGGCTAGCAATCAGCCCCAGCATTTT. This sequence joins TRBV19 and TRBJ1-5; TRBD1 matches at 8 bases. CDR1 and CDR2 from the germline V gene are LNHDA and SQIVND (reference sequence). The V gene end was trimmed by 6 bases and the J gene end by 0 bases; junction bases not matched to a gene: 4. The CDR3 sequence is 15 residues long.

J is TRBJ2-1 and V is TRBV20-1; 7 nucleotides align to TRBD1. With V trimmed by 1 base and J by 9 bases, 3 bases remained unmatched. The CDR3 length is 12 residues. Per germline, CDR1 DFQATT and CDR2 SNEGSKA (reference sequence). This CDR3 reads CSARGQGGEQFF. The DNA for the CDR3 is TGCAGTGCTAGAGGACAGGGTGGTGAGCAGTTCTTC.

V usage is TRBV2 and J usage is TRBJ2-7; D gene unclear. Trimming left V 4 bases short and J 2 bases short, with 12 bases between. Germline CDR1 and CDR2: SNHLY and FYNNEI. There are 14 residues in the CDR3. This CDR3 reads CASSALPGAYEQYF. CDR3 sequence (DNA): TGTGCCAGCAGTGCACTCCCTGGGGCCTACGAGCAGTACTTC.

This clonotype was seen more than once but under ten times. This chain uses TRBV6-1 with TRBJ1-4; 7 bases match TRBD1. Germline V gene sequence: CDR1 MNHNS, CDR2 SASEGT. After removal of 2 bases from V and 6 bases from J, the junction contained 3 bases not matched to a gene. This CDR3 spans 14 amino acids. In DNA, the CDR3 is TGTGCCAGCAGTGAAAGGCAGGGGGATGAAAAACTGTTTTTT. Translating gives CASSERQGDEKLFF.

This chain connects TRBV10-3 to TRBJ1-1; D possibly corresponds to TRBD1 (6 bases). The germline CDR1 and CDR2 sequences are ENHRY and SYGVKD. The V gene lost 3 bases and the J gene lost 4 bases, with 15 bases spanning the gap. The CDR3 runs to 15 residues. CDR3 DNA sequence: TGTGCCATCAGTGACCCGGACAGTAAGGGCACTGAAGCTTTCTTT. Translating gives CAISDPDSKGTEAFF.

The chain is built from TRBV7-9 and TRBJ2-7; 8 nucleotides match TRBD1. The J segment lost 5 bases and the V segment lost 2 bases, leaving 8 bases of the junction unmatched. The germline V gene has CDR1 SEHNR and CDR2 FQNEAQ (reference sequence). The CDR3 totals 15 residues. In DNA form, the CDR3 reads TGTGCCAGCAGCTTATGGGCCCCAGGGGGCCACGAGCAGTACTTC. Translated: CASSLWAPGGHEQYF. Complete variable domain (other parts from reference TRBV7-9 and TRBJ2-7): DTGVSQNPRHKITKRGQNVTFRCDPISEHNRLYWYRQTLGQGPEFLTYFQNEAQLEKSRLLSDRFSAERPKGSFSTLEIQRTEQGDSAMYLCASSLWAPGGHEQYFGPGTRLTVT.

A few counts support this clonotype. The V gene is TRBV27, the J gene TRBJ1-5, with 8 positions matching TRBD1. The germline V gene encodes CDR1 MNHEY and CDR2 SMNVEV (reference sequence). With V trimmed by 0 bases and J by 4 bases, 8 bases remained unmatched. There are 17 residues in the CDR3. The DNA for the CDR3 is TGTGCCAGCAGTTTATCGTCAGGGGGCGCTGGGAATCAGCCCCAGCATTTT. As protein: CASSLSSGGAGNQPQHF.

V is TRBV7-3 and J is TRBJ2-4, with D perhaps TRBD1 (5 bases). The CDR3 loop spans 19 amino acids. V was clipped by 6 bases and J by 0 bases, with 24 bases between them. The germline V gene has CDR1 SGHTA and CDR2 FQGTGA. In DNA, the CDR3 is TGTGCCAGCAGGCATAACCAACAGGTTCGACCTTTAGCCAAAAACATTCAGTACTTC. It specifies CASRHNQQVRPLAKNIQYF.

The J gene is TRBJ1-6, the V gene TRBV18; D is possibly TRBD1 (6 bases). The CDR3 is made up of 14 amino acids. V lost 2 bases and J 5 bases, leaving 7 bases between the germline ends. Germline CDR1 reads KGHSH; CDR2 reads LQKENI. CDR3 nucleotide sequence: TGTGCCAGCTCACCATCAGGGGATAATTCACCCCTCCACTTT. Amino acids: CASSPSGDNSPLHF.

V and J are TRBV6-1 and TRBJ2-5, with 14 bases identical to TRBD2. Germline V lookup: CDR1 MNHNS, CDR2 SASEGT. The V and J ends lost 6 bases and 4 bases, in that order; junction bases with no gene match: 10. The CDR3 loop spans 17 amino acids. CDR3 nucleotides: TGTGCCAGCAGCTCGGGACTAGCGGGAGAACGGGGAGAGACCCAGTACTTC. It yields the protein CASSSGLAGERGETQYF.

The rearrangement uses TRBV18 and TRBJ1-1; D is perhaps TRBD1 (5 bases). CDR1 and CDR2 from the germline V gene are KGHSH and LQKENI. This CDR3 region has 16 residues. Trimming pared 2 bases from V and 4 bases from J, leaving 17 bases between. DNA of the CDR3: TGTGCCAGCTCACCAGGGGGGAAGGTGATGGGCACTGAAGCTTTCTTT. Its translation: CASSPGGKVMGTEAFF.

In its sample, this clonotype was seen a few times. This rearrangement joins TRBV6-1 to TRBJ1-2; 7 bases line up with TRBD1. The CDR3 totals 13 residues. In germline, CDR1 is MNHNS, CDR2 SASEGT. V was clipped by 2 bases and J by 6 bases; unmatched bases: 3. This chain's CDR3 is CASSERGLNGYTF. The CDR3 nucleotides are TGTGCCAGCAGTGAAAGGGGGCTGAATGGCTACACCTTC.

This clonotype showed up many times. J is TRBJ2-5 and V is TRBV6-1; D remains ambiguous. Trimming removed 4 bases from V and 5 bases from J, with 17 bases in between. The length of the CDR3 is 15 residues. In germline, CDR1 is MNHNS, CDR2 SASEGT. The CDR3 sequence: CASSGPSKDRETQYF. The CDR3 region has the DNA TGTGCCAGCAGTGGACCTAGTAAGGACCGGGAGACCCAGTACTTC.

Ten or more counts support this clonotype. V and J are TRBV6-1 and TRBJ1-2; a possible D gene is TRBD1 (6 bases). V was clipped by 3 bases and J by 2 bases, with 7 bases between them. Germline assignment: CDR1 MNHNS and CDR2 SASEGT. The CDR3 has 13 amino acids. The CDR3 DNA sequence: TGTGCCAGCAGTGATAGGGGGAACTATGGCTACACCTTC. Protein: CASSDRGNYGYTF.

The J gene is TRBJ1-1, the V gene TRBV20-1; a weak D match, TRBD1 (6 bases). Germline CDR1 reads DFQATT; CDR2 reads SNEGSKA (reference sequence). The CDR3 runs 17 residues. The V end was cut by 4 bases, the J end by 8 bases, with 29 bases between. CDR3 in DNA: TGCAGTGCTATGGGGGGCACAGGGACGCGGAACACTTGGGAAGCTTTCTTT. This gives the protein CSAMGGTGTRNTWEAFF.

At least ten counts were recorded for this clonotype. This chain joins TRBV12-3 or TRBV12-4 and TRBJ2-5; D is undetermined. Trimming cost V 2 bases and J 4 bases, with 11 bases left between them. CDR3 length equals 14 residues. The CDR3 coding sequence is TGTGCCAGCAGTTTAACTCCAGGTCTAGAGACCCAGTACTTC. It is translated as CASSLTPGLETQYF.

The table lists this clonotype with a few counts. The rearrangement joins TRBV6-1 to TRBJ1-2, with TRBD1 identical over 11 bases. From germline, CDR1 is MNHNS and CDR2 SASEGT. The trim removed 4 bases at V and 7 bases at J, leaving 5 bases unmatched. The CDR3 is 14 residues long. CDR3 amino acids: CASSASDRGLGYTF. The DNA for the CDR3 is TGTGCCAGCAGTGCCTCGGACAGGGGGCTTGGCTACACCTTC.

The rearrangement links TRBV13 to TRBJ1-2; 9 positions agree with TRBD1. Per germline, CDR1 PRHDT and CDR2 FYEKMQ (reference sequence). This CDR3 region has 16 residues. V gave up 2 bases and J gave up 3 bases; unmatched junction bases: 7. CDR3 residues: CASSLTGTGKDYGYTF. CDR3 nucleotides: TGTGCCAGCAGCTTAACAGGGACAGGGAAGGACTATGGCTACACCTTC.

The chain uses TRBV3-1 and TRBJ2-7, with TRBD2 matching over 8 bases. The CDR3 is 12 residues long. Trimming removed 11 bases from V and 3 bases from J; junction bases left unmatched: 6. Germline V gene sequence: CDR1 LGHDT, CDR2 YNNKEL (reference sequence). The CDR3 spells CAVETSDYEQYF. CDR3 in DNA: TGTGCCGTCGAGACTAGCGACTACGAGCAGTACTTC.

This clonotype was observed at least ten times. In DNA form, the CDR3 reads TGTGCCAGCAGGCCGGACGCCTCCTATAATTCACCCCTCCACTTT. Translating it yields CASRPDASYNSPLHF. V usage is TRBV6-1 and J usage is TRBJ1-6, with D unresolved. Germline CDR1 is MNHNS and CDR2 is SASEGT. Deletions cut 6 bases from V and 0 bases from J, with 9 bases between. The length of the CDR3 is 15 residues.

The sample holds a few counts of this clonotype. CDR3 DNA sequence: TGTGCCAGCAGCTTAGGGGTGGACATCCAAGCTTTCTTT. This gives the protein CASSLGVDIQAFF. The chain uses TRBV7-8 and TRBJ1-1, with D perhaps matching TRBD1 (5 bases). The germline gives CDR1 SGHVS, CDR2 FQNEAQ. V dropped 1 base and J dropped 9 bases, with 12 bases sitting between them. This CDR3 comprises 13 residues. Supplemented by reference TRBV7-8 and TRBJ1-1, the full variable domain reads GAGVSQSPRYKVAKRGQDVALRCDPISGHVSLFWYQQALGQGPEFLTYFQNEAQLDKSGLPSDRFFAERPEGSVSTLKIQRTQQEDSAVYLCASSLGVDIQAFFGQGTRLTVV.

The V and J genes are TRBV29-1 and TRBJ2-3; TRBD2 matches at 9 bases. CDR3 length equals 12 residues. CDR1 is SQVTM and CDR2 is ANQGSEA in the germline V gene. In DNA, the CDR3 is TGCAGTAGCGGGAGTGGTACAGATACGCAGTATTTT. Translated: CSSGSGTDTQYF.